This is a list of T cell receptor beta chains from one sample in a study of blood T cells in healthy people across ages. TCRdb processed the 5' RACE reads anew with MiXCR; each CDR3 protein has one entry. The sample shows 1.5 million to 1.8 million distinct CDR3 sequences, approximately 43% of them seen only once. The sample comprised blood. The source of these receptors is a woman aged 18-30 years in good health. The CDR3 runs from the conserved cysteine through the conserved F or W. Fields, in order: CDR3 length, J gene, V gene, CDR3 protein.

15 | NA | TRBV21-1 | CAGYLSDTPKQTQYF
14 | TRBJ2-1 | TRBV10-1 | CASRDQREKNEQFF
12 | TRBJ2-3 | TRBV10-3 | CAAGGTSGTQYF
11 | TRBJ1-4 | TRBV5-1 | CASSADEKLFF
15 | TRBJ1-2 | TRBV2 | CASSEHFGGNYGYTF
16 | NA | TRBV4-1 | CASSLSGLSSYNEQYF
16 | TRBJ1-2 | TRBV7-9 | CASSLARQGAGYGYTF
16 | TRBJ2-3 | TRBV20-1 | CSARSGAGARIDTQYF
13 | TRBJ2-1 | TRBV19 | CTTTSSSYNEQFF
16 | TRBJ1-5 | TRBV21-1 | CASSKRGGVYNQPQHF
14 | TRBJ1-2 | TRBV20-1 | CSASRRQGAGGYTF
16 | TRBJ2-7 | TRBV5-6 | CASSPNFGQGVYEQYF
13 | TRBJ2-5 | TRBV29-1 | CSVEQGYRNEQYF
15 | TRBJ2-7 | TRBV28 | CASSHPRLAGYEQYF
15 | TRBJ2-1 | TRBV20-1 | CSARGLPPLYNEQFF
13 | TRBJ1-2 | TRBV7-2 | CASSRDGNYGCTF
14 | NA | TRBV7-2 | CASSSSREGNIQYF
14 | TRBJ1-2 | TRBV4-3 | CASSQGQDRYGYTF
15 | TRBJ1-5 | TRBV7-2 | CASSLQQGTNQPQHF
13 | TRBJ1-2 | TRBV27 | CASRRGKGRGYTF
17 | TRBJ2-1 | TRBV4-3 | CASSQEVDSAPGYEQFF
13 | TRBJ2-3 | TRBV29-1 | CSVVTPSTDTQYF
16 | TRBJ2-3 | TRBV28 | CASSNNRDWGRNTQYF
13 | TRBJ2-5 | TRBV29-1 | CSVEDAWKETQYF
15 | NA | TRBV9 | CASRSYRGSYNEQYF
15 | TRBJ2-1 | TRBV28 | CASKPEGSFNNEQFF
16 | TRBJ1-3 | TRBV20-1 | CSARRQGLLFGNTIYF
15 | TRBJ1-1 | TRBV4-1 | CASSQRDRGLTEAFF
13 | TRBJ2-1 | TRBV2 | CASTIAGGNEQFF
14 | TRBJ2-1 | TRBV20-1 | CSALPSGSFNKQFF
13 | TRBJ1-1 | TRBV5-1 | CASSGMRTTEAFF
16 | TRBJ2-3 | TRBV6-2/TRBV6-3 | CASNIAEGTSTDTQYF
17 | TRBJ2-7 | TRBV3-1 | CASSQRGRSGASYEQYF
14 | TRBJ2-1 | TRBV12-3/TRBV12-4 | CASSFGLTYNEQFF
14 | TRBJ1-2 | TRBV6-5 | CASSTGRIHYGHTF
14 | TRBJ2-3 | TRBV20-1 | CSARGFDAPDTQYF
15 | TRBJ2-2 | TRBV25-1 | CASSDWTGVPGELFF
15 | TRBJ2-5 | TRBV2 | CASRGLGTGQETQYF
14 | TRBJ2-7 | TRBV6-2/TRBV6-3 | CASKKPGTNYEQYF
13 | TRBJ2-7 | TRBV4-1 | CASSHGGVYEQYF
18 | TRBJ2-7 | TRBV4-1 | CASSQVKSSGGQAYEQYF
15 | TRBJ2-1 | TRBV4-1 | CASSHPTGEYNEQFF
14 | TRBJ2-1 | TRBV11-2 | CASSLARGPNEQFF
14 | TRBJ2-5 | TRBV28 | CASLPNGGGETQYF
14 | TRBJ2-3 | TRBV20-1 | CSARKLQGSDTQYF
17 | TRBJ1-2 | TRBV12-3/TRBV12-4 | CASSQTGVSIPNYGYTF
16 | TRBJ2-7 | TRBV4-3 | CASSQDRAYGTYEQYF
15 | TRBJ2-3 | TRBV20-1 | CSASEPGLVPDTQYF
13 | TRBJ1-6 | TRBV27 | CASSLGVGGPLHF
15 | TRBJ2-3 | TRBV7-2 | CASSPKRTRTDTQYF
14 | TRBJ2-3 | TRBV13 | CASSSIPRTDTQYF
17 | TRBJ2-6 | TRBV6-6 | CASSYIGSSSGANVLTF
12 | TRBJ2-1 | TRBV12-3/TRBV12-4 | CASSLRRNEQFF
12 | TRBJ2-7 | TRBV12-3/TRBV12-4 | CASSGVGGEQYF
14 | TRBJ2-2 | TRBV7-3 | CASSPAGITGELFF
12 | TRBJ1-4 | TRBV20-1 | CSAPGVGEKLFF
15 | TRBJ1-1 | TRBV4-2 | CASSRRQGEDTEAFF
14 | TRBJ2-7 | TRBV7-8 | CASSAMRGNYEQYF
15 | TRBJ1-2 | TRBV7-2 | CASSFGPALSYGYTF